This T cell receptor beta chain was captured in a study of early T cells in non-severe SARS-CoV-2 infection. Study details: Sequencing used unsorted whole-blood bulk RNA, so chains lack pairing.

Trimming removed 5 bases from V and 5 bases from J, with 10 bases in between. CDR1 is SGHTA, CDR2 FQGNSA, per germline. The CDR3 contains 13 residues. As regards this clonotype: Antigen: not known.

Study-level points and caveats: VDJdb-based matching was biased toward anti-spike CD8 responses and missed private and CD4 specificities.

TCRdb re-derived calls from the 5' RACE reads in MiXCR, one entry per CDR3 protein. In the table there are some 96,000 distinct CDR3 sequences, approximately 10% of which are singletons. The input for sequencing was whole blood, taken at baseline. The TCR originated in an adult who was a healthcare worker with PCR-confirmed SARS-CoV-2 infection or an uninfected control (not recorded which). V usage is TRBV7-2 and J usage is TRBJ2-1; D gene uncertain. CDR3 coding DNA: TGTGCCAGCAGCGCAGGCCGAAACAATGAGCAGTTCTTC. Its protein product is CASSAGRNNEQFF.